This T cell receptor (beta chain) was sequenced during a study of T cells in Graves' hyperthyroidism and ophthalmopathy. RNA transcripts were the template for amplifying TCR beta CDR3 regions. RT-PCR in the first round (using the HTBI primer set) targeted the TCR CDR3. TCRdb itself ran the multiplex PCR reads through MiXCR, one entry per CDR3 protein. There are some 370,000 distinct CDR3 sequences in the sample; 11% to 15% occur only once, and 28% lies in the top ten. This clonotype was found many times. Uncontrolled infection, other autoimmune disease, pregnancy or lactation led to exclusion. The specimen sequenced was blood. This receptor was obtained from a man aged 50-60 years with Graves' ophthalmopathy.

This CDR3 reads CAISEGISNQPQHF. Written as DNA, the CDR3 is TGTGCCATCAGTGAGGGCATTAGCAATCAGCCCCAGCATTTT. The chain is built from TRBV10-3 and TRBJ1-5; no clear D. V lost 2 bases and J 0 bases, leaving 5 bases between the germline ends. CDR3 length: 14 amino acids. Germline CDR1 ENHRY, CDR2 SYGVKD.